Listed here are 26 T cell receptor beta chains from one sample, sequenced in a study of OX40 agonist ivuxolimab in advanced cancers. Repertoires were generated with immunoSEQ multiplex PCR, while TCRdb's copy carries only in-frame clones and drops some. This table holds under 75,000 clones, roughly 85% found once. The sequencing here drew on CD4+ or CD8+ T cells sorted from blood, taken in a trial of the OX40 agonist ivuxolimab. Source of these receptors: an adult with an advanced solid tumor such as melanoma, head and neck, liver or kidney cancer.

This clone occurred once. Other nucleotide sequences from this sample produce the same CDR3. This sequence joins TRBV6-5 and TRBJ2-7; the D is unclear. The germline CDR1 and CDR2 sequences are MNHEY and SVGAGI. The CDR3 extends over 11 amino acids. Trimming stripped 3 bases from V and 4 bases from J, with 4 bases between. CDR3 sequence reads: CASSYLYEQYF. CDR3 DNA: TGTGCCAGCAGTTATTTGTACGAGCAGTACTTC.

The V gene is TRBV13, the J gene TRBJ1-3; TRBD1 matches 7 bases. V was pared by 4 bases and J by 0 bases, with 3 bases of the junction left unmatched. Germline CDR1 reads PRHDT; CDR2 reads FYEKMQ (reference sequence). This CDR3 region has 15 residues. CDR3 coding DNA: TGTGCCAGCAGCTGGGACAGCGTCTCTGGAAACACCATATATTTT. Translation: CASSWDSVSGNTIYF.

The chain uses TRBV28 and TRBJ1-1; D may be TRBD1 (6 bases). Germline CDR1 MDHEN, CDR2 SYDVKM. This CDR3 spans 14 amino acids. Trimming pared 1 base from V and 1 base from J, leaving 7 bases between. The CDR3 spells CASSLLGGNTEAFF. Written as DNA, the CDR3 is TGTGCCAGCAGTTTATTAGGGGGGAACACTGAAGCTTTCTTT.

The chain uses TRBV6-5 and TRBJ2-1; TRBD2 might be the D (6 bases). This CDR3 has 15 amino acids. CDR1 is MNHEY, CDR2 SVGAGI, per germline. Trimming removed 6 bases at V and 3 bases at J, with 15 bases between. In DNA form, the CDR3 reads TGTGCCAGCAGCCCTTTTAGCGGCCGCTACAATGAGCAGTTCTTC. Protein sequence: CASSPFSGRYNEQFF.

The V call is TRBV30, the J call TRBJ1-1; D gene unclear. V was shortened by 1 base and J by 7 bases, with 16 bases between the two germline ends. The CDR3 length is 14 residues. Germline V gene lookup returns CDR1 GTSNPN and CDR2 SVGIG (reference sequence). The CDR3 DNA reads TGTGCCTGGAGTGCTGGTGGTCTCTCCCATGAAGCTTTCTTT. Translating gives CAWSAGGLSHEAFF.

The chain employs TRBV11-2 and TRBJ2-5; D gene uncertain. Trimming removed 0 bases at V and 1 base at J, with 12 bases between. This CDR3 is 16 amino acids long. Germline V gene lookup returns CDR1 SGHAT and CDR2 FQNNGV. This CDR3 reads CASSLEGWSTQETQYF. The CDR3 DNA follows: TGTGCCAGCAGCTTAGAGGGGTGGTCCACCCAAGAGACCCAGTACTTC. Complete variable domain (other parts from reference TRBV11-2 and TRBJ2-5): EAGVAQSPRYKIIEKRQSVAFWCNPISGHATLYWYQQILGQGPKLLIQFQNNGVVDDSQLPKDRFSAERLKGVDSTLKIQPAKLEDSAVYLCASSLEGWSTQETQYFGPGTRLLVL.

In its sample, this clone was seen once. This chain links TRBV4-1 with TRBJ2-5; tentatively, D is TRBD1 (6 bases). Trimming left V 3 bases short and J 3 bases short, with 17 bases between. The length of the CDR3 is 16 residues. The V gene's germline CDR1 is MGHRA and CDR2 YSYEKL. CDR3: CASSHATGGRKETQYF. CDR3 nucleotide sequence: TGCGCCAGCAGCCACGCGACAGGCGGACGAAAAGAGACCCAGTACTTC.

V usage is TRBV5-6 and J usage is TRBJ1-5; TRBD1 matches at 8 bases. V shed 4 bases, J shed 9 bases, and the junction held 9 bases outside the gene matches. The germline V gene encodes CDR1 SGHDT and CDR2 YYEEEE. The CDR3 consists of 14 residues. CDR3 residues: CASSPGTGLGPQHF. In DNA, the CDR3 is TGTGCCAGCAGCCCCGGGACAGGCTTAGGGCCCCAGCATTTT.

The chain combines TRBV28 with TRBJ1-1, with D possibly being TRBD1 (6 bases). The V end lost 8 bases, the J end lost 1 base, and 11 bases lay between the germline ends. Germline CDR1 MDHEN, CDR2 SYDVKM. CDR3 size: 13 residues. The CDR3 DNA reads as TGTGCCAGCGGGGGCACGGAGAACACTGAAGCTTTCTTT. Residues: CASGGTENTEAFF.

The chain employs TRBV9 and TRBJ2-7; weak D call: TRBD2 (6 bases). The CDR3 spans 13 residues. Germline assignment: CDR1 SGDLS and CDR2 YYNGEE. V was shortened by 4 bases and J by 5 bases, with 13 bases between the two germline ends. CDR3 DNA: TGTGCCAGCAGCTCCAAATGGGAGGACGAGCAGTACTTC. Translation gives CASSSKWEDEQYF.

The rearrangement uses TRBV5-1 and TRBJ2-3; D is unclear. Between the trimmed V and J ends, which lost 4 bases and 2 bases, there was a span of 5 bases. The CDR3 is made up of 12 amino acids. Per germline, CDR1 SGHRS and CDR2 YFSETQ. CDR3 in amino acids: CASSPPTDTQYF. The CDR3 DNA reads TGCGCCAGCAGCCCGCCCACAGATACGCAGTATTTT.

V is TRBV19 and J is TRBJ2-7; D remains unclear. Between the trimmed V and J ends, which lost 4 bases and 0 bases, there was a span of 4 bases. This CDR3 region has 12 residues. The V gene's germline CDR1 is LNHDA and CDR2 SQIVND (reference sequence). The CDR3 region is CASSSASYEQYF. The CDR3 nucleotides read TGTGCCAGTAGTAGCGCCTCCTACGAGCAGTACTTC.

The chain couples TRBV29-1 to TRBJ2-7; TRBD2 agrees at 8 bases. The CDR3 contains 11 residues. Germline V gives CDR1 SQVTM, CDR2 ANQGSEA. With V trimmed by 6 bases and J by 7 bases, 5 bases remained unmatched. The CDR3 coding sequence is TGCAGCGTCCGGACTAGCTTAGAGCAGTACTTC. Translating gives CSVRTSLEQYF.

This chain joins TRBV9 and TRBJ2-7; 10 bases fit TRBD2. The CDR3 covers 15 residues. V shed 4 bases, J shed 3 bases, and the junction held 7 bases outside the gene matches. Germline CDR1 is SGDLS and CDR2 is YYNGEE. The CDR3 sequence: CASSPRTSGSYEQYF. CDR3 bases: TGTGCCAGCAGCCCCCGGACTAGCGGAAGCTACGAGCAGTACTTC.

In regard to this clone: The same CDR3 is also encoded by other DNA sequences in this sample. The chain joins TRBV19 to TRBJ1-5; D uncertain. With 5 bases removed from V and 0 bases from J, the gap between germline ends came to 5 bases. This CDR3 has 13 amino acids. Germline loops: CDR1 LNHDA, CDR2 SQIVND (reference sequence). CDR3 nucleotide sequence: TGTGCCAGTAGTCAGTATAGCAATCAGCCCCAGCATTTT. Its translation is CASSQYSNQPQHF.

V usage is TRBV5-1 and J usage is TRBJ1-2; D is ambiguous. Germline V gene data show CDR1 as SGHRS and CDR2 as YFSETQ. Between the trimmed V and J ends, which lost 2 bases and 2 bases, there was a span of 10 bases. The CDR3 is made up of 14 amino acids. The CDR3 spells CASSFFAENYGYTF. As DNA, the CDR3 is TGCGCCAGCAGCTTTTTTGCGGAGAACTATGGCTACACCTTC. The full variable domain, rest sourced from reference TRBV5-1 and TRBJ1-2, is KAGVTQTPRYLIKTRGQQVTLSCSPISGHRSVSWYQQTPGQGLQFLFEYFSETQRNKGNFPGRFSGRQFSNSRSEMNVSTLELGDSALYLCASSFFAENYGYTFGSGTRLTVV.

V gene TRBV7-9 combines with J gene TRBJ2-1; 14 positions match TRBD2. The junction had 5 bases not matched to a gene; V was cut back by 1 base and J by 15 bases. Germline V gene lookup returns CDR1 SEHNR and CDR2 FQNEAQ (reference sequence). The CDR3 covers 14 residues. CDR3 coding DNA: TGTGCCAGCAGCTTAGAGGGGACTAGCGGGAGTTTGTTCTTC. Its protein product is CASSLEGTSGSLFF.

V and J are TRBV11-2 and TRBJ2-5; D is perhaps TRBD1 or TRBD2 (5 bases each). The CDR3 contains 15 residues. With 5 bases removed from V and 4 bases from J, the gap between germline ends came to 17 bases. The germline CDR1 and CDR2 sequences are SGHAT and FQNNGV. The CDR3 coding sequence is TGTGCCAGCAGCCGGGGCTCAGCGGTGGGAGAGACCCAGTACTTC. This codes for CASSRGSAVGETQYF.

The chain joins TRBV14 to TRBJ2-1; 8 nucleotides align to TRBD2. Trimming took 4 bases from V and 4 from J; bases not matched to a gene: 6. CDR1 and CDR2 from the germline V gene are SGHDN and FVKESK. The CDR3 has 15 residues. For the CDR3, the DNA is TGTGCCAGCAGCCGTCGGATAGCGGGGTACAATGAGCAGTTCTTC. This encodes CASSRRIAGYNEQFF.

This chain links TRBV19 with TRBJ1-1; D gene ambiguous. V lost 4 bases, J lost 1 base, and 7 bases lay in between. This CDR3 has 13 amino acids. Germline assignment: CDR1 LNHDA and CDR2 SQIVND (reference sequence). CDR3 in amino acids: CASSTGRNTEAFF. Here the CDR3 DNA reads TGTGCCAGTAGTACTGGAAGGAACACTGAAGCTTTCTTT.

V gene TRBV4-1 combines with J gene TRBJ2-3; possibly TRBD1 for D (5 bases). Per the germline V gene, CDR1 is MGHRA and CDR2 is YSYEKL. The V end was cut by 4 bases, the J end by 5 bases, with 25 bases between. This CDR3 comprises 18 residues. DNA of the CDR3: TGCGCCAGCAGCCCCCACCCGATCAGGGCTAGGCTGAAAGATACGCAGTATTTT. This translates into CASSPHPIRARLKDTQYF.

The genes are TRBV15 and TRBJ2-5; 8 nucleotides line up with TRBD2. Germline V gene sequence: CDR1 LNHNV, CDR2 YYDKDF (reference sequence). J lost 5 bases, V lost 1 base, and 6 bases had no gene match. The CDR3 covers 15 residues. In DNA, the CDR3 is TGTGCCACCAGCAGAGCCCCGACTAGCGATGAGACCCAGTACTTC. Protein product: CATSRAPTSDETQYF.

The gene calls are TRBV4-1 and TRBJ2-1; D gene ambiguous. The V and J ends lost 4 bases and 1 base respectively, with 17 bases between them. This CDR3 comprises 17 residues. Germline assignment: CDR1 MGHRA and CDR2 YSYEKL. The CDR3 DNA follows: TGCGCCAGCAGCCCTCCTAGACTTGTACGGTCCTACAATGAGCAGTTCTTC. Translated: CASSPPRLVRSYNEQFF.

The CDR3 DNA follows: TGTGCCAGCAGCAGCTCCTTGGACAGGCAAGGGTCCGGCGAGCAGTACTTC. This translates into CASSSSLDRQGSGEQYF. The rearrangement links TRBV4-2 to TRBJ2-7; 7 bases are a match to TRBD1. V dropped 5 bases and J dropped 6; count of bases not matched to a gene: 19. Germline loops: CDR1 LGHNA, CDR2 YNFKEQ. The CDR3 length is 17 residues.

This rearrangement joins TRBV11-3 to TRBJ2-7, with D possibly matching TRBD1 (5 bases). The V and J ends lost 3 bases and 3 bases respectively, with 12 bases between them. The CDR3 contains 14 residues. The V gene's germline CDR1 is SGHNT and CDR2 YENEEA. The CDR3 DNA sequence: TGTGCCAGCAGCTTGGTAGGGGTTCGCTACGAGCAGTACTTC. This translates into CASSLVGVRYEQYF. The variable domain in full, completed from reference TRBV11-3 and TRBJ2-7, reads EAGVVQSPRYKIIEKKQPVAFWCNPISGHNTLYWYLQNLGQGPELLIRYENEEAVDDSQLPKDRFSAERLKGVDSTLKIQPAELGDSAVYLCASSLVGVRYEQYFGPGTRLTVT.

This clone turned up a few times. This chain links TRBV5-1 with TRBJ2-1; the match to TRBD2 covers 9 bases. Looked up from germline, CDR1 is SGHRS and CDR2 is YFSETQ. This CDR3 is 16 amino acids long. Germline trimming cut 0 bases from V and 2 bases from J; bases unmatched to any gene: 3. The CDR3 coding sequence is TGCGCCAGCAGCTTGGTTGGCGGGAGGGCCTACAATGAGCAGTTCTTC. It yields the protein CASSLVGGRAYNEQFF.